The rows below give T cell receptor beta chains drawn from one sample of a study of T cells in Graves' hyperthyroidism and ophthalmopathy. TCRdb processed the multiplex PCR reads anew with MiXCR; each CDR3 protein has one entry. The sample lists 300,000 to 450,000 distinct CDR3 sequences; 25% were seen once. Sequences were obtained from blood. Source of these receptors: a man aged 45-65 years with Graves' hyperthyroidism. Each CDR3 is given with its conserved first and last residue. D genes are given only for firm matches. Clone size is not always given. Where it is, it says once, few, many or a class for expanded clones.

CSARTGRSDTEAFF	TGCAGTGCACGGACAGGGAGGTCGGACACTGAAGCTTTCTTT	14	TRBV20-1	TRBJ1-1	many	TRBD1
CASKETQVSDEQFF	TGTGCCAGTAAGGAGACCCAGGTATCCGATGAGCAGTTCTTC	14	TRBV19	TRBJ2-1	.	.
CSARDPLAETQYF	TGCAGTGCTAGAGATCCGCTAGCAGAGACCCAGTACTTC	13	TRBV20-1	TRBJ2-5	few	.
CASSLSGGGEITEAFF	TGTGCCAGCAGCTTAAGCGGGGGGGGGGAAATCACTGAAGCTTTCTTT	16	TRBV7-9	TRBJ1-1	few	.
CASILSTGTEAFF	TGTGCCAGCATTCTAAGTACAGGGACTGAAGCTTTCTTT	13	TRBV2	TRBJ1-1	many	.
CSATGAIAGNTIYF	TGCAGCGCGACAGGGGCTATCGCTGGAAACACCATATATTTT	14	TRBV29-1	TRBJ1-3	few	TRBD1
CASRELAGLNEQFF	TGTGCCAGCAGGGAACTAGCGGGGCTCAATGAGCAGTTCTTC	14	TRBV7-9	TRBJ2-1	many	TRBD2
CASSVFSHYEQYF	TGTGCCAGCAGTGTATTTTCCCATTACGAGCAGTACTTC	13	TRBV6-2/TRBV6-3	TRBJ2-7	.	.
CASSRTGGIYNEQFF	TGTGCCAGCAGCCGGACAGGGGGGATTTACAATGAGCAGTTCTTC	15	TRBV7-9	TRBJ2-1	.	TRBD1
CASRGGPSDTQYF	TGTGCCAGCAGGGGAGGACCGTCAGATACGCAGTATTTT	13	TRBV27	TRBJ2-3	few	.
CASRRGYYGYTF	TGTGCCAGCAGGCGGGGGTACTATGGCTACACCTTC	12	TRBV7-9	TRBJ1-2	.	.
CASSRQGEDTQYF	TGTGCCAGCAGTCGGCAGGGGGAAGATACGCAGTATTTT	13	TRBV6-1	TRBJ2-3	many	TRBD1
CSAPLAGGVDEQYF	TGCAGTGCTCCACTAGCGGGAGGTGTCGACGAGCAGTACTTC	14	TRBV20-1	TRBJ2-7	many	TRBD2
CSARSVVSSRDYEQYF	TGCAGTGCTAGATCCGTAGTGAGCTCGCGAGACTACGAGCAGTACTTC	16	TRBV20-1	TRBJ2-7	.	.
CASNPQGPDTQYF	TGTGCCAGCAACCCACAGGGACCTGATACGCAGTATTTT	13	TRBV2	TRBJ2-3	few	.
CASSLGSRDGLGGANVLTF	TGCGCCAGCAGCTTGGGCTCCCGGGACGGTTTGGGTGGGGCCAACGTCCTGACTTTC	19	TRBV5-1	TRBJ2-6	.	.
CASSPPGQGSREQYF	TGTGCCAGCAGTCCCCCGGGACAGGGGTCAAGAGAGCAGTACTTC	15	TRBV7-9	TRBJ2-5	many	TRBD1
CSARDMSGGPNEQFF	TGCAGTGCTAGAGATATGTCGGGAGGGCCCAATGAGCAGTTCTTC	15	TRBV20-1	TRBJ2-1	few	TRBD2
CSASGELGKNMQYF	TGCAGTGCTAGTGGGGAGTTGGGGAAAAACATGCAGTACTTC	14	TRBV20-1	TRBJ2-7	once	.
CASNLAGGPSEDTQYF	TGTGCCAGTAATTTAGCGGGAGGGCCGTCAGAAGATACGCAGTATTTT	16	TRBV19	TRBJ2-3	.	TRBD2
CSAQLTANTEAFF	TGCAGTGCTCAGCTTACAGCGAACACTGAAGCTTTCTTT	13	TRBV20-1	TRBJ1-1	.	.
CASSKTWQGLSETQYF	TGTGCCAGCAGCAAAACGTGGCAGGGCCTAAGCGAGACCCAGTACTTC	16	TRBV7-6	TRBJ2-5	few	.
CASSLEEGTGGEKLFF	TGCGCCAGCAGCTTGGAAGAAGGGACAGGAGGGGAAAAACTGTTTTTT	16	TRBV5-1	TRBJ1-4	.	TRBD1
CATSLGPETETQYF	TGTGCCACCAGCTTAGGCCCCGAGACTGAGACCCAGTACTTC	14	TRBV5-4	TRBJ2-5	.	.
CASSFGGGSGTDTQYF	TGTGCCAGCAGCTTTGGGGGGGGTTCCGGCACAGATACGCAGTATTTT	16	TRBV5-6	TRBJ2-3	.	TRBD2
CASSLSQTSMGYTF	TGTGCCAGCAGCTTGTCTCAAACTTCTATGGGCTACACCTTC	14	TRBV7-2	TRBJ1-2	.	.
CASSPRGETPSYEQYF	TGTGCCAGCAGCCCGAGAGGGGAAACACCCTCCTACGAGCAGTACTTC	16	TRBV27	TRBJ2-7	.	.
CASSLNREWDTQYF	TGTGCCAGCAGCTTAAACAGGGAATGGGATACGCAGTATTTT	14	TRBV11-3	TRBJ2-3	.	.
CSVSPPRRGLAAFF	TGCAGCGTGAGCCCCCCGCGCAGGGGGCTTGCAGCTTTCTTT	14	TRBV29-1	TRBJ1-1	many	TRBD1
CASSFLPRGLNRNSPLHF	TGTGCCAGCAGTTTCTTGCCTAGGGGCCTTAACCGTAATTCACCCCTCCACTTT	18	TRBV6-1	TRBJ1-6	.	.
CASGSGTGQIADTQYF	TGTGCTAGTGGTTCCGGGACAGGACAAATCGCAGATACGCAGTATTTT	16	TRBV12-5	TRBJ2-3	.	TRBD1
CASKTQRTNEAFF	TGCGCCAGCAAGACCCAAAGAACTAACGAAGCTTTCTTT	13	TRBV5-1	TRBJ1-1	few	.
CASSLVGTQGYNEQFF	TGTGCCAGCAGCTTGGTAGGCACCCAAGGTTACAATGAGCAGTTCTTC	16	TRBV7-2	TRBJ2-1	many	.
CASSFSLSGANVLTF	TGTGCCAGCAGTTTTTCTCTCTCTGGGGCCAACGTCCTGACTTTC	15	TRBV27	TRBJ2-6	.	.
CSASIQYNEQFF	TGCAGTGCTAGTATCCAGTACAATGAGCAGTTCTTC	12	TRBV20-1	TRBJ2-1	.	.
CASRATGGANVLTF	TGTGCCAGCAGGGCTACCGGGGGGGCCAACGTCCTGACTTTC	14	TRBV7-2	TRBJ2-6	.	.
CASSSLAFEQYF	TGTGCCAGCAGCTCCCTAGCTTTCGAGCAGTACTTC	12	TRBV7-2	TRBJ2-7	few	.
CASSFGPERLGGELFF	TGTGCCAGCAGCTTCGGACCTGAGCGTCTGGGCGGGGAGCTGTTTTTT	16	TRBV7-9	TRBJ2-2	few	.
CASSSLQGVLAYEQYF	TGTGCCAGCAGTTCGCTCCAGGGGGTACTTGCCTACGAGCAGTACTTC	16	TRBV27	TRBJ2-7	many	TRBD1
CASTETGRTGELFF	TGTGCCAGCACAGAGACAGGGAGAACCGGGGAGCTGTTTTTT	14	TRBV2	TRBJ2-2	many	TRBD1
CASSLNRVAGYNEQFF	TGTGCCAGCAGCTTAAATCGGGTAGCGGGGTACAATGAGCAGTTCTTC	16	TRBV7-9	TRBJ2-1	.	TRBD2
CSAPGGRAGYEQYF	TGCAGTGCCCCAGGCGGGAGGGCCGGGTACGAGCAGTACTTC	14	TRBV20-1	TRBJ2-7	many	TRBD2
CASGFGGDQPQHF	TGTGCTAGTGGTTTCGGAGGCGATCAGCCCCAGCATTTT	13	TRBV12-5	TRBJ1-5	.	.
CASSLAAGPNEQFF	TGTGCCAGCAGCTTAGCGGCGGGACCCAATGAGCAGTTCTTC	14	TRBV7-2	TRBJ2-1	once	.
CASRRPEYTGELFF	TGCGCCAGCAGGCGCCCGGAGTACACCGGGGAGCTGTTTTTT	14	TRBV5-1	TRBJ2-2	.	.
CASSKTGVSTEAFF	TGTGCCAGCAGTAAAACAGGGGTCTCCACTGAAGCTTTCTTT	14	TRBV2	TRBJ1-1	few	TRBD1
CASSLDGNTGELFF	TGTGCCAGCAGCTTAGATGGGAACACCGGGGAGCTGTTTTTT	14	TRBV11-2	TRBJ2-2	few	.
CASSSGKNYGYTF	TGTGCCAGCAGCTCCGGGAAGAACTATGGCTACACCTTC	13	TRBV3-1	TRBJ1-2	once	.